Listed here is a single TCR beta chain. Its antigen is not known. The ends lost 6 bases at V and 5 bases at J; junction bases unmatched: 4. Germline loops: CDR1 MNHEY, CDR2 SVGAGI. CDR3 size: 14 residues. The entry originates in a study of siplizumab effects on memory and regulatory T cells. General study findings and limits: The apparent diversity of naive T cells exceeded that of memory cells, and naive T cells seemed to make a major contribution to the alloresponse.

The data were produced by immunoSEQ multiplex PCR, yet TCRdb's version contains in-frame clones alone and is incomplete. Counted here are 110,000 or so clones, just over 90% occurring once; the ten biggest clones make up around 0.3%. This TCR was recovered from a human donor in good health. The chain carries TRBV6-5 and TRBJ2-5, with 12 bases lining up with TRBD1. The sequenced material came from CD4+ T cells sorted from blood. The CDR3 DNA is TGTGCCAGCAGGAGGGACAGGGGGCATGAGACCCAGTACTTC. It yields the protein CASRRDRGHETQYF.